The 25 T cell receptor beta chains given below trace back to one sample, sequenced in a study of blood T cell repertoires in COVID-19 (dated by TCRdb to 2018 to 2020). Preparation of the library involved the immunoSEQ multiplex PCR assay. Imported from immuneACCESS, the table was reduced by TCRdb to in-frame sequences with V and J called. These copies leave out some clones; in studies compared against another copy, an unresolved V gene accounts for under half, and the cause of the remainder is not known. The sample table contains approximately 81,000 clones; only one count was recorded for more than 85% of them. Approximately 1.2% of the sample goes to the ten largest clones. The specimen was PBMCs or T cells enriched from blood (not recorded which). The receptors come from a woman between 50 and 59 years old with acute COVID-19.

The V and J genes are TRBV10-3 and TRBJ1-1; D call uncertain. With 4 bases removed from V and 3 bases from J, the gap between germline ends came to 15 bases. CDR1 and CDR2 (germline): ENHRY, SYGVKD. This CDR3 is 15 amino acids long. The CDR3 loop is CAISGGYGKDTEAFF. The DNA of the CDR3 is TGTGCCATCAGTGGAGGCTACGGAAAGGACACTGAAGCTTTCTTT.

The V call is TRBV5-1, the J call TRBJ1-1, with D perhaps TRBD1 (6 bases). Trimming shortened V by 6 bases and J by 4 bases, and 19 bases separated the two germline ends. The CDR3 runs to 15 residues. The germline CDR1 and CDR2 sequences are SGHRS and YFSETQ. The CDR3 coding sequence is TGCGCCAGCACCTCCGGGTGGGGGCAAAGCACTGAAGCTTTCTTT. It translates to CASTSGWGQSTEAFF. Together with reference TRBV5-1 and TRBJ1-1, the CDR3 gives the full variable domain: KAGVTQTPRYLIKTRGQQVTLSCSPISGHRSVSWYQQTPGQGLQFLFEYFSETQRNKGNFPGRFSGRQFSNSRSEMNVSTLELGDSALYLCASTSGWGQSTEAFFGQGTRLTVV.

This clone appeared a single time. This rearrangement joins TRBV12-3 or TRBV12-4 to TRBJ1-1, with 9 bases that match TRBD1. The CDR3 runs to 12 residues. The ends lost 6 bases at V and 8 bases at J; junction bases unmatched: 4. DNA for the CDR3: TGTGCCAGCAGCAGGACAGGGGCCGAAGCTTTCTTT. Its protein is CASSRTGAEAFF.

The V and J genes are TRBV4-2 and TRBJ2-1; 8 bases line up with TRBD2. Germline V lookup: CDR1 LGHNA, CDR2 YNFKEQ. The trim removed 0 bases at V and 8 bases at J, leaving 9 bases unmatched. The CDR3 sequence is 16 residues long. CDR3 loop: CASSQEPGLGIYEQFF. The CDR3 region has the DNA TGTGCCAGCAGCCAAGAACCGGGACTAGGCATCTATGAGCAGTTCTTC.

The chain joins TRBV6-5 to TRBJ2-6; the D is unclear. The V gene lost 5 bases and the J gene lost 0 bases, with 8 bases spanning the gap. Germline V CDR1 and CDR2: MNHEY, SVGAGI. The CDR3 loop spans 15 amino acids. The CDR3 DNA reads TGTGCCAGCAGTCTACTCGTCTCTGGGGCCAACGTCCTGACTTTC. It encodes CASSLLVSGANVLTF.

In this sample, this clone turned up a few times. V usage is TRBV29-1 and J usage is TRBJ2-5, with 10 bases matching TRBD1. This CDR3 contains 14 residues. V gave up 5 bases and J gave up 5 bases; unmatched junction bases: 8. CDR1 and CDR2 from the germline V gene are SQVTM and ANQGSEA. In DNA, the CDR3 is TGCAGCGTTTCTCCGGGACAGGGGTGGGAGACCCAGTACTTC. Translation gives CSVSPGQGWETQYF.

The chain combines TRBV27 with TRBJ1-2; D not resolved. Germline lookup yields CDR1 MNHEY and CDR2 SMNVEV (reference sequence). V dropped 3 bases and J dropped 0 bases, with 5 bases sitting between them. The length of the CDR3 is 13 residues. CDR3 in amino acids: CASSFNANYGYTF. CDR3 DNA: TGTGCCAGCAGTTTCAATGCTAACTATGGCTACACCTTC.

The CDR3 DNA reads as TGTGCCAGCAGACGGACAGGGGGAGCTGGAAACACCATATATTTT. Translated, it gives CASRRTGGAGNTIYF. This chain links TRBV6-5 with TRBJ1-3, with 10 bases that match TRBD1. Trimming took 6 bases from V and 2 from J; bases not matched to a gene: 4. The CDR3 runs 15 residues. Germline lookup yields CDR1 MNHEY and CDR2 SVGAGI.

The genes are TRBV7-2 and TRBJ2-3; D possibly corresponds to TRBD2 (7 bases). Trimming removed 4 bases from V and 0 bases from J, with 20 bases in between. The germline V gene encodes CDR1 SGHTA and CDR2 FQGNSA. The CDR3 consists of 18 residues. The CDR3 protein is CASSSRGASGYSTDTQYF. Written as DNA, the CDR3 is TGTGCCAGCAGCTCCCGGGGGGCTAGCGGATATAGCACAGATACGCAGTATTTT. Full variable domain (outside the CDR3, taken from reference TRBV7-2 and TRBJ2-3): GAGVSQSPSNKVTEKGKDVELRCDPISGHTALYWYRQSLGQGLEFLIYFQGNSAPDKSGLPSDRFSAERTGGSVSTLTIQRTQQEDSAVYLCASSSRGASGYSTDTQYFGPGTRLTVL.

CDR3 region: CASSYHDGLNEQFF. CDR3 sequence (DNA): TGTGCCAGCAGCTACCACGACGGGTTAAATGAGCAGTTCTTC. The chain carries TRBV7-2 and TRBJ2-1; D is unclear. The germline V gene encodes CDR1 SGHTA and CDR2 FQGNSA. The ends were cut back, 4 bases at V and 7 bases at J, with 14 bases in the middle. The CDR3 extends over 14 amino acids.

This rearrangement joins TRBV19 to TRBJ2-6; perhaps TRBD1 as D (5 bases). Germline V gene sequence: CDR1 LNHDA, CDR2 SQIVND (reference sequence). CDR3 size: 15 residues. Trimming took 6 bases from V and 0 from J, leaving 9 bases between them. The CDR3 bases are TGTGCCAGTAGCCTGACAGCCTCTGGGGCCAACGTCCTGACTTTC. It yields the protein CASSLTASGANVLTF. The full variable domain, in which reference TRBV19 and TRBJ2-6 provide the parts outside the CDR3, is DGGITQSPKYLFRKEGQNVTLSCEQNLNHDAMYWYRQDPGQGLRLIYYSQIVNDFQKGDIAEGYSVSREKKESFPLTVTSAQKNPTAFYLCASSLTASGANVLTFGAGSRLTVL.

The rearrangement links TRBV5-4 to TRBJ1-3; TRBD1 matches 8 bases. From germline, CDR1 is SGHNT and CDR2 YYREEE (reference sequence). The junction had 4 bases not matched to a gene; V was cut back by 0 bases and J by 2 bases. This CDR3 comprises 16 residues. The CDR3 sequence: CASSLGAGGPGNTIYF. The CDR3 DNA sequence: TGTGCCAGCAGCTTGGGAGCAGGGGGCCCTGGAAACACCATATATTTT. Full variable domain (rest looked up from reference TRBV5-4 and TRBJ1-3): ETGVTQSPTHLIKTRGQQVTLRCSSQSGHNTVSWYQQALGQGPQFIFQYYREEENGRGNFPPRFSGLQFPNYSSELNVNALELDDSALYLCASSLGAGGPGNTIYFGEGSWLTVV.

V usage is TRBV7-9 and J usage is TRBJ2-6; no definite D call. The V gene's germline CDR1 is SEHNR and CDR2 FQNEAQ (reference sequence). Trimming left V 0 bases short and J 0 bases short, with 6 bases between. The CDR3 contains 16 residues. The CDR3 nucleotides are TGTGCCAGCAGCTTAGCGTTAGACTCTGGGGCCAACGTCCTGACTTTC. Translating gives CASSLALDSGANVLTF.

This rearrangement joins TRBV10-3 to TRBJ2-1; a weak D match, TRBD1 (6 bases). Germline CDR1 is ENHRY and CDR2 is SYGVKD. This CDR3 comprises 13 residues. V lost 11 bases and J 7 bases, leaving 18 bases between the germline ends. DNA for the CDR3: TGTGCCCAAAGCACAGGGAAGGAGAATGAGCAGTTCTTC. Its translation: CAQSTGKENEQFF.

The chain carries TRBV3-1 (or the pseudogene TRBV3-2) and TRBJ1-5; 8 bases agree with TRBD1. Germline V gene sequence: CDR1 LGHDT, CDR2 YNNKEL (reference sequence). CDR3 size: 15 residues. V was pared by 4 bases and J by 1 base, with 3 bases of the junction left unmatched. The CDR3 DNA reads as TGTGCCAGCAGCCCCGGGACAGGCAGCAATCAGCCCCAGCATTTT. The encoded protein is CASSPGTGSNQPQHF.

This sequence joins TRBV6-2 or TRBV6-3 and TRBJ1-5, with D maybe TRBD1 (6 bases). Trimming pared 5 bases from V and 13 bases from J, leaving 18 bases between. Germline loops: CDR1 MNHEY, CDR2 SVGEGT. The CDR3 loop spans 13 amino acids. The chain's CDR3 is CASSGGQEVPQHF. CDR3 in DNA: TGTGCCAGCAGTGGGGGACAAGAGGTTCCGCAGCATTTT.

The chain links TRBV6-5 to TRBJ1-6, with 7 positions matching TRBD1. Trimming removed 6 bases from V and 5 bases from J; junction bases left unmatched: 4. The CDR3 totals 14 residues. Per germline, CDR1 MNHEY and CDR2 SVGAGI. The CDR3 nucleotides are TGTGCCAGCAGGACAGGGACCCATAATTCACCCCTCCACTTT. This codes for CASRTGTHNSPLHF.

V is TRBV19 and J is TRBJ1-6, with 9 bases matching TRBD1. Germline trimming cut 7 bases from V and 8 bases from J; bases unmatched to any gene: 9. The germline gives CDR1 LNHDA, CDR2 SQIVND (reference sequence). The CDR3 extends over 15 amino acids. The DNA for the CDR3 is TGTGCCAGTACCCCTTCTACAGGGGGCTATTCACCCCTCCACTTT. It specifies CASTPSTGGYSPLHF.

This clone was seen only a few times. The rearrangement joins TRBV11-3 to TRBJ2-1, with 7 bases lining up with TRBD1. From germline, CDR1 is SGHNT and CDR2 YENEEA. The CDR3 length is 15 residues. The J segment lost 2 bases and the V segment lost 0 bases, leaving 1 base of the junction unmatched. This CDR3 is CASSLEQGTYNEQFF. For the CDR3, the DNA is TGTGCCAGCAGCTTAGAACAGGGGACCTACAATGAGCAGTTCTTC.

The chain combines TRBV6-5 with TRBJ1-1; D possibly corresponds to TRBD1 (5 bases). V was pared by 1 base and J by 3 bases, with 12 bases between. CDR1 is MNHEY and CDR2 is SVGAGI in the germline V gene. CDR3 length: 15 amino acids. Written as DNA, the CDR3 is TGTGCCAGCAGTTACTTGGGGCTGGGTGACACTGAAGCTTTCTTT. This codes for CASSYLGLGDTEAFF.

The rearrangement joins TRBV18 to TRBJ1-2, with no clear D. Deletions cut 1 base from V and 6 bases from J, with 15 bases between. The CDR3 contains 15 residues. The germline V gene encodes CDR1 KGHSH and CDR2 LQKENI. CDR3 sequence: CASSPQTDSGDGYTF. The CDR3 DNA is TGTGCCAGCTCACCACAGACGGACTCAGGTGATGGCTACACCTTC.

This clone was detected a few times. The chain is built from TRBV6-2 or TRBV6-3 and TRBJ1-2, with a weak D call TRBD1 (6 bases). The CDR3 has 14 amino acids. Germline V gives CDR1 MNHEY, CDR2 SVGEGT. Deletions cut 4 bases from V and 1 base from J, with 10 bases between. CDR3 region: CASSFRDINYGYTF. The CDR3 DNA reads TGTGCCAGCAGTTTCCGGGACATTAACTATGGCTACACCTTC.

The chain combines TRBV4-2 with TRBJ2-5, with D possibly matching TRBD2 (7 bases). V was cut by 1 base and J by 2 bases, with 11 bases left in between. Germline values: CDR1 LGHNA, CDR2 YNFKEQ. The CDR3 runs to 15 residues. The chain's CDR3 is CASSQVAGAQETQYF. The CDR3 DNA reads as TGTGCCAGCAGCCAAGTTGCGGGGGCACAAGAGACCCAGTACTTC.

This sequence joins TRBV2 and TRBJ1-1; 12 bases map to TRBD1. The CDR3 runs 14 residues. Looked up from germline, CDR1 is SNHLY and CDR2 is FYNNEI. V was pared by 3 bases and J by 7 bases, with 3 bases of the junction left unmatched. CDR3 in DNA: TGTGCCAGCAGTGAGGGACAGGGGGCTTTTGAAGCTTTCTTT. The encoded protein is CASSEGQGAFEAFF.

The CDR3 region has the DNA TGTGCCAGCCGAGGGGGGAACACTGAAGCTTTCTTT. As protein: CASRGGNTEAFF. The chain carries TRBV5-4 and TRBJ1-1, with D perhaps TRBD1 (6 bases). CDR1 SGHNT and CDR2 YYREEE come from the germline V gene (reference sequence). This CDR3 region has 12 residues. Trimming cost V 7 bases and J 1 base, with 8 bases left between them.